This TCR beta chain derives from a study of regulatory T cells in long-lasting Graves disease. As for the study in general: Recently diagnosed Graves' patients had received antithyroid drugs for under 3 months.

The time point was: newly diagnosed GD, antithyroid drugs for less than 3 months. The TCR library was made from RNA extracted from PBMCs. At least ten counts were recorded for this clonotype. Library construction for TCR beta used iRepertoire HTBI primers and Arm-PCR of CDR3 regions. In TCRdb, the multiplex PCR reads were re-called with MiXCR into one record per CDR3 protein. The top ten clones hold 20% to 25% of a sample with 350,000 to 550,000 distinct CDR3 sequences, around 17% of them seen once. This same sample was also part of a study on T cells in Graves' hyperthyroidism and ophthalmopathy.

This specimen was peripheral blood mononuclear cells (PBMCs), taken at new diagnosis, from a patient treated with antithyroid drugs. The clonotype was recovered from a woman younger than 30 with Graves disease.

As DNA, the CDR3 is TGTGCCAGCAGCGCGGACAGGGTTTTGAACACTGAAGCTTTCTTT. Translated, it gives CASSADRVLNTEAFF. The chain links TRBV9 to TRBJ1-1; 8 positions agree with TRBD1. The germline gives CDR1 SGDLS, CDR2 YYNGEE. The CDR3 covers 15 residues. V shed 3 bases, J shed 0 bases, and the junction held 4 bases outside the gene matches. Combining the CDR3 with reference TRBV9 and TRBJ1-1 gives the whole variable domain DSGVTQTPKHLITATGQRVTLRCSPRSGDLSVYWYQQSLDQGLQFLIQYYNGEERAKGNILERFSAQQFPDLHSELNLSSLELGDSALYFCASSADRVLNTEAFFGQGTRLTVV.